The 14 T cell receptor beta chains below all came from one sample that was sequenced in a study of cytomegalovirus exposure and HLA in healthy donors. PCR employed 60 Vbeta and 13 Jbeta primers. Some clones are missing from TCRdb's copy, which holds only in-frame ones; the method was immunoSEQ multiplex PCR. This sample has around 190,000 clones, with 78% found just once. The sequenced sample was PBMCs. The receptors originated from a female donor in good health and CMV-seronegative.

The rearrangement joins TRBV11-3 to TRBJ2-3, with a possible D match to TRBD2 (7 bases). Trimming took 0 bases from V and 10 from J, leaving 20 bases between them. CDR1 is SGHNT and CDR2 is YENEEA in the germline V gene. The CDR3 contains 16 residues. The CDR3 reads CASSLDRGASPGAQYF. The CDR3 DNA follows: TGTGCCAGCAGCTTAGATCGGGGGGCCTCGCCGGGAGCGCAGTATTTT.

V usage is TRBV5-1 and J usage is TRBJ1-1; 8 positions match TRBD1. The CDR3 length is 15 residues. Germline CDR1 SGHRS, CDR2 YFSETQ. V shed 2 bases and J 3 bases; nucleotides not matched to a gene: 6. This chain's CDR3 is CASSLGDRFYTEAFF. For the CDR3, the DNA is TGCGCCAGCAGCTTAGGGGACAGGTTCTACACTGAAGCTTTCTTT.

A remark on this clone: The sample has other DNA sequences that encode this CDR3 too. The CDR3 is CASTRTAQETQYF. The CDR3 DNA reads as TGTGCCAGCACCAGGACAGCCCAAGAGACCCAGTACTTC. J is TRBJ2-5 and V is TRBV6-5; tentatively, D is TRBD1 (6 bases). Trimming took off 7 bases at V and 1 base at J, with 10 bases between the two ends. The CDR3 covers 13 residues. From germline, CDR1 is MNHEY and CDR2 SVGAGI.

The chain is built from TRBV4-1 and TRBJ1-4; D call uncertain. This CDR3 spans 12 amino acids. Germline CDR1 reads MGHRA; CDR2 reads YSYEKL. V was shortened by 7 bases and J by 8 bases, with 11 bases between the two germline ends. CDR3 sequence: CASTPGGEKLFF. In DNA, the CDR3 is TGCGCCAGCACACCCGGCGGGGAAAAACTGTTTTTT.

This clone was observed a handful of times. V usage is TRBV7-2 and J usage is TRBJ1-2; TRBD1 might be the D (5 bases). Trimming left V 5 bases short and J 5 bases short, with 15 bases between. From germline, CDR1 is SGHTA and CDR2 FQGNSA. The CDR3 has 14 amino acids. The CDR3 nucleotides are TGTGCCAGCAGCCTGGACCTTTCAGGGTATGGCTACACCTTC. Its protein is CASSLDLSGYGYTF.

The V call is TRBV5-5, the J call TRBJ2-7; 7 bases align to TRBD1. This CDR3 is built from 17 residues. Germline CDR1 SGHKS, CDR2 YYEKEE (reference sequence). V shed 0 bases and J 2 bases; nucleotides not matched to a gene: 11. The CDR3 region has the DNA TGTGCCAGCAGCTTGGCCCAGGGACAGCGATTTACCTACGAGCAGTACTTC. Translating it yields CASSLAQGQRFTYEQYF.

The rearrangement joins TRBV27 to TRBJ2-7, with TRBD1 identical over 7 bases. V trimming: 4 bases; J trimming: 1 base; junction bases outside the gene matches: 4. The CDR3 extends over 14 amino acids. Per the germline V gene, CDR1 is MNHEY and CDR2 is SMNVEV (reference sequence). CDR3: CASSSRDSSYEQYF. The CDR3 coding sequence is TGTGCCAGCAGTTCCCGGGACAGTTCCTACGAGCAGTACTTC.

This clone was picked up a small number of times. A read error may produce the germline difference seen at one junction end. The chain carries TRBV30 and TRBJ2-7, with D maybe TRBD1 (6 bases). Germline V gene lookup returns CDR1 GTSNPN and CDR2 SVGIG (reference sequence). The CDR3 runs 12 residues. The CDR3 nucleotides are TGTGCCTGGAGTGTACTTTCGGCAGGGGTAAGCTTC. It encodes CAWSVLSAGVSF. Full variable domain (missing parts from reference TRBV30 and TRBJ2-7): SQTIHQWPATLVQPVGSPLSLECTVEGTSNPNLYWYRQAAGRGLQLLFYSVGIGQISSEVPQNLSASRPQDRQFILSSKKLLLSDSGFYLCAWSVLSAGVSFGPGTRLTVT.

This chain uses TRBV5-1 with TRBJ2-7; 8 bases agree with TRBD2. The CDR3 runs 15 residues. The J segment lost 5 bases and the V segment lost 4 bases, leaving 11 bases of the junction unmatched. Germline V gene sequence: CDR1 SGHRS, CDR2 YFSETQ. CDR3: CASSGAGGAVDEQYF. The CDR3 DNA sequence: TGCGCCAGCAGCGGGGCCGGGGGGGCCGTCGACGAGCAGTACTTC.

The chain links TRBV9 to TRBJ2-3; possibly TRBD2 for D (5 bases). CDR3 length: 15 residues. V was trimmed by 0 bases and J by 2 bases, leaving 10 bases between them. The germline CDR1 and CDR2 sequences are SGDLS and YYNGEE. The CDR3: CASSVDLGLTDTQYF. In DNA form, the CDR3 reads TGTGCCAGCAGCGTAGATCTAGGACTCACAGATACGCAGTATTTT.

This chain links TRBV2 with TRBJ1-5, with TRBD1 matching 7 bases. V was clipped by 0 bases and J by 3 bases; unmatched bases: 2. The CDR3 is 15 amino acids. Germline V gene data show CDR1 as SNHLY and CDR2 as FYNNEI. The CDR3 DNA sequence: TGTGCCAGCAGTGAAGCGGGACAGCCCAATCAGCCCCAGCATTTT. This encodes CASSEAGQPNQPQHF.

This clone is a singleton in its sample. The chain employs TRBV30 and TRBJ2-7; D gene uncertain. Per the germline V gene, CDR1 is GTSNPN and CDR2 is SVGIG (reference sequence). The V end was cut by 3 bases, the J end by 6 bases, with 12 bases between. The CDR3 totals 12 residues. CDR3 sequence: CAWSDQTGEQYF. The CDR3 bases are TGTGCCTGGAGCGACCAGACGGGCGAGCAGTACTTC.

J is TRBJ2-2 and V is TRBV9, with unresolved D. The CDR3 loop spans 13 amino acids. Germline assignment: CDR1 SGDLS and CDR2 YYNGEE. Trimming left V 0 bases short and J 8 bases short, with 8 bases between. The DNA for the CDR3 is TGTGCCAGCAGCGTAGCACAGTCTGGGGAGCTGTTTTTT. Protein: CASSVAQSGELFF. Filled out from reference TRBV9 and TRBJ2-2, the complete variable domain reads DSGVTQTPKHLITATGQRVTLRCSPRSGDLSVYWYQQSLDQGLQFLIQYYNGEERAKGNILERFSAQQFPDLHSELNLSSLELGDSALYFCASSVAQSGELFFGEGSRLTVL.

This chain uses TRBV7-2 with TRBJ1-5; D not certain. This CDR3 is built from 13 residues. From germline, CDR1 is SGHTA and CDR2 FQGNSA. V lost 0 bases and J lost 5, with 5 bases in between. The CDR3 DNA reads TGTGCCAGCAGCTTAGCGCGGGATCAGCCCCAGCATTTT. It codes for CASSLARDQPQHF.